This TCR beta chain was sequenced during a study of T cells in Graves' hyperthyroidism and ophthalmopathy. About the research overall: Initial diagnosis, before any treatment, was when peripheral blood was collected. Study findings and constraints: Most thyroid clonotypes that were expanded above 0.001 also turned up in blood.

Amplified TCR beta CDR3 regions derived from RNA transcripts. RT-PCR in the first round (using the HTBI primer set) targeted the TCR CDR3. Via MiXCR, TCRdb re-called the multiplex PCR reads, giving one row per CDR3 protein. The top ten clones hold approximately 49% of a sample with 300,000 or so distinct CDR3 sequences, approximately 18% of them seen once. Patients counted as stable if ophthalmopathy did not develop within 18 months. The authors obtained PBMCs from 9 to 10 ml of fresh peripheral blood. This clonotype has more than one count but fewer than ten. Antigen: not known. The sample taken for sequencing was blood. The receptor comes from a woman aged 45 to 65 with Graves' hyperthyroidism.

CDR3 DNA sequence: TGTGCCAGCAGTCCGAACCCCCGGGACAGGTACACCGGGGAGCTGTTTTTT. This codes for CASSPNPRDRYTGELFF. The chain has TRBV6-2 or TRBV6-3 and TRBJ2-2; 8 nucleotides line up with TRBD1. V shed 5 bases and J 3 bases; nucleotides not matched to a gene: 11. The CDR3 consists of 17 residues. The V gene's germline CDR1 is MNHEY and CDR2 SVGEGT.